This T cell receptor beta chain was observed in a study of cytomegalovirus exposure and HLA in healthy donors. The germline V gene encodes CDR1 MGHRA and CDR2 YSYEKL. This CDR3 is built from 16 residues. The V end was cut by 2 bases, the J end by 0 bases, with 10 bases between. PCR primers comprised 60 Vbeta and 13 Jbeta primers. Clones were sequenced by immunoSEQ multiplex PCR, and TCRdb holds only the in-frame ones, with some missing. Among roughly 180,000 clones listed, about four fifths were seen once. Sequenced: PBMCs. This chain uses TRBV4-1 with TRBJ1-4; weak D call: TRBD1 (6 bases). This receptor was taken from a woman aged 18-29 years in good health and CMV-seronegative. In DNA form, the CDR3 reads TGCGCCAGCAGCCAACAAAGGACAGCAACTAATGAAAAACTGTTTTTT. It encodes CASSQQRTATNEKLFF.